In this sample, the clone carrying this TCR beta chain turned up a few times. Germline V gene sequence: CDR1 SGHVS, CDR2 FNYEAQ. This CDR3 is 15 amino acids long. The V gene lost 1 base and the J gene lost 9 bases, with 13 bases spanning the gap. Under the authors' procedure: Using reference gene primer amplification, nucleated cell counts were estimated. The repertoire was sequenced with immunoSEQ multiplex PCR; TCRdb's copy has only in-frame clones and lacks some. V and J calls and clone size are given by that table; D and trimming were obtained from the DNA. The data show approximately 97,000 clones, about 87% seen once. The data are from a study of blood T cell repertoires in COVID-19. Study in general: Some COVID-19 samples were acute and others convalescent; all came from the United States, Italy and Spain.

Source material: peripheral blood. The chain joins TRBV7-6 to TRBJ1-6; D gene ambiguous. The receptor was isolated from a man aged 45-65 years with active or convalescent COVID-19. The CDR3 here is CASSLVSGEGSPLHF. CDR3 DNA: TGTGCCAGCAGCTTAGTATCCGGGGAAGGTTCACCCCTCCACTTT.